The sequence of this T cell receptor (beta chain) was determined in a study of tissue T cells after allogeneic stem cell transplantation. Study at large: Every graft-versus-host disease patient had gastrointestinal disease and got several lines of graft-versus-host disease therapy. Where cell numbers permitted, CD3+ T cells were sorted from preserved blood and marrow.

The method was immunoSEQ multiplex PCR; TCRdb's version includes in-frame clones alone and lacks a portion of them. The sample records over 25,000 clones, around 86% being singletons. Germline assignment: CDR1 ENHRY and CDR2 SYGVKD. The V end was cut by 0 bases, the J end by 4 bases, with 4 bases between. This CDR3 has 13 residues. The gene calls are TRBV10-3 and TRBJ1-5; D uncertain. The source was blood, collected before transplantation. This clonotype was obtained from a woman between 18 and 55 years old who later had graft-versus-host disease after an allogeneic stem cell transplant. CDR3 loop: CAISESANQPQHF. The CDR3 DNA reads TGTGCCATCAGTGAGTCCGCGAATCAGCCCCAGCATTTT.